The present T cell receptor beta chain was sequenced within a study of T cell repertoires in cytomegalovirus infection. Study as a whole: Indications of both CMV infection and matching HLA type were provided by public TCR beta signatures. Whole-study findings and limits: In two of eight donors, the top clonotype was HLA-C-restricted CMV-specific. People with CMV and the relevant HLA were identified by cumulative public TCR beta family frequency.

The table lists this clonotype with many counts. The antigen is not known. TCRdb processed the reads anew with MiXCR; each CDR3 protein has one entry. The sample holds about 490,000 distinct CDR3 sequences, 11% seen once. The CDR3 totals 14 residues. The germline V gene encodes CDR1 SGHVS and CDR2 FQNEAQ. V shed 5 bases and J 7 bases; nucleotides not matched to a gene: 6. The TCR originated in a human donor in good health (CMV status not recorded). Some clones in this sample may be carry-over from other donors' samples. Sample: PBMCs. V is TRBV7-8 and J is TRBJ1-5, with TRBD1 identical over 9 bases. The CDR3: CASSATGGGQPQHF. The CDR3, as DNA: TGTGCCAGCAGCGCTACAGGGGGCGGCCAGCCCCAGCATTTT.